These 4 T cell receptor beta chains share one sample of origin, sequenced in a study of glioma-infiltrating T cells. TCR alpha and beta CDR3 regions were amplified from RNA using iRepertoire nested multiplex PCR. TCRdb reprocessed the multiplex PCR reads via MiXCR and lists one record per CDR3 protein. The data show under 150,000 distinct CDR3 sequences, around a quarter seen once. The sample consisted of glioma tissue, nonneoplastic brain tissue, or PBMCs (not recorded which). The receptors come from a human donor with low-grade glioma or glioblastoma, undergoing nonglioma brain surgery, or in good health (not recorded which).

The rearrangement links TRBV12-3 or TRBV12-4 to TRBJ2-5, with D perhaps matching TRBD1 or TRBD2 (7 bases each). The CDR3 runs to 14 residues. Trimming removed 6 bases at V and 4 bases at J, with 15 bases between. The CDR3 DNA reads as TGTGCCAGCAGCCCAGGGGGGGCGCGAGAGACCCAGTACTTC. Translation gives CASSPGGARETQYF.

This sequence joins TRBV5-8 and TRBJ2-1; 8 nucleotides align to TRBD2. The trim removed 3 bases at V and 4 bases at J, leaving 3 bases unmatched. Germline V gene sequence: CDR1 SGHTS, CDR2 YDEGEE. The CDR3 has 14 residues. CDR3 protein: CASSSGLGYNEQFF. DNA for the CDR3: TGTGCCAGCAGCTCGGGACTAGGGTACAATGAGCAGTTCTTC. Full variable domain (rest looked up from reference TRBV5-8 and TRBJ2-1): EAGVTQSPTHLIKTRGQQATLRCSPISGHTSVYWYQQALGLGLQFLLWYDEGEERNRGNFPPRFSGRQFPNYSSELNVNALELEDSALYLCASSSGLGYNEQFFGPGTRLTVL.

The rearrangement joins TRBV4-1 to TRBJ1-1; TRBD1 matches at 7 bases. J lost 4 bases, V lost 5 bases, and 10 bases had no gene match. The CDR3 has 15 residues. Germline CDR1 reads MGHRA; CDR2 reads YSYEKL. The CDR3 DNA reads TGCGCCAGCAGCTACAAACAGGGGCGGGTCACTGAAGCTTTCTTT. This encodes CASSYKQGRVTEAFF.

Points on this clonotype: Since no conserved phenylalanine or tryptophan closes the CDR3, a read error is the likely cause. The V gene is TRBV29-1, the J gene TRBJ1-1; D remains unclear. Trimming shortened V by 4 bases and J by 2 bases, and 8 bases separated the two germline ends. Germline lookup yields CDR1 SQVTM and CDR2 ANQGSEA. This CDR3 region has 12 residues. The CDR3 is CSVAGSNTEAFL. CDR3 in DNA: TGCAGCGTTGCCGGGAGTAACACTGAAGCTTTCCTT.